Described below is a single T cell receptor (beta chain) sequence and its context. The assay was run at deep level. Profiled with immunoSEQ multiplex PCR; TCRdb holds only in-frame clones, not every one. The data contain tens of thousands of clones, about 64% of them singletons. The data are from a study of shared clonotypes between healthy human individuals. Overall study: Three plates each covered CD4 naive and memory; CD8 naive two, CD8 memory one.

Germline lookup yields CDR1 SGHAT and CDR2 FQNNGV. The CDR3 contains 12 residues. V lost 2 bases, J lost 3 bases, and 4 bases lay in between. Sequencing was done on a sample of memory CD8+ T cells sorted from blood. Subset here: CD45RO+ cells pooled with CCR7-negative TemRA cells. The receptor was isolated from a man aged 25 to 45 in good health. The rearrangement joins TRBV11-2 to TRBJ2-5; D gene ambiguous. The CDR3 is CASSLLEETQYF. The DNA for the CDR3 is TGTGCCAGCAGCTTACTAGAAGAGACCCAGTACTTC.